This TCR beta chain was recorded in a study of cytomegalovirus exposure and HLA in healthy donors. This clone was counted a single time. Its antigen is undetermined. Study conclusions and caveats: Among TCR beta chains, those listed as cytomegalovirus-associated numbered 164. Most TCR sequences proved rare, with some public TCRs found in many donors. In a later analysis, the majority of CMV-associated beta chains seemingly showed HLA restriction.

Vbeta (60) and Jbeta (13) primers were used in the PCR. Only in-frame clones appear in the TCRdb table, and some are missing; sequencing was by immunoSEQ multiplex PCR. The table records 90,000 to 95,000 clones, about 77% of them present only once. This CDR3 has 14 residues. Germline CDR1 MNHEY, CDR2 SMNVEV (reference sequence). Trimming took off 4 bases at V and 6 bases at J, with 12 bases between the two ends. The chain combines TRBV27 with TRBJ1-4; a weak D match, TRBD1 (5 bases). The sequence derives from a male donor in good health and CMV-seropositive. The sequenced sample consisted of PBMCs. The CDR3 DNA follows: TGTGCCAGCAGTTGGTCAGGGTCGGATGAAAAACTGTTTTTT. Amino acid sequence: CASSWSGSDEKLFF.